This TCR beta chain was captured by sequencing in a study of beta chain features in type 1 diabetes. Study results and limitations: All four CD4+ subsets from Type 1 diabetes patients carried moderately but significantly shorter TCRB CDR3s. Shorter templates might be favored by PCR, and equally so in patients and in controls. Patients showed naive, central memory and Treg TCRB repertoires that appeared more similar than those of healthy donors. Cells carrying high TCR expression could end up over-represented when cDNA is sequenced.

There was one heparinised blood draw per donor, averaging roughly 110 mL. Expressed TCRB transcripts were sequenced, since all the RNA that had been isolated was reverse transcribed. The table came from immunoSEQ multiplex PCR; TCRdb's copy has only in-frame clones and leaves some out. Of approximately 600,000 clones in the sample, 9.5% to 15% are singletons; the top ten hold around 0.12%. A word on this clone: Its antigen remains unknown.

The CDR3 contains 17 residues. The V gene's germline CDR1 is SGHDN and CDR2 FVKESK. Unmatched junction bases numbered 4, after V lost 0 bases and J lost 0 bases. The chain has TRBV14 and TRBJ1-3, with 8 positions matching TRBD1. Sequencing was carried out using naive CD4+ T cells from blood. This receptor was taken from a young man with type 1 diabetes. The CDR3 is CASSQDQGTGSGNTIYF. The CDR3 DNA reads as TGTGCCAGCAGCCAAGATCAGGGGACAGGCTCTGGAAACACCATATATTTT.